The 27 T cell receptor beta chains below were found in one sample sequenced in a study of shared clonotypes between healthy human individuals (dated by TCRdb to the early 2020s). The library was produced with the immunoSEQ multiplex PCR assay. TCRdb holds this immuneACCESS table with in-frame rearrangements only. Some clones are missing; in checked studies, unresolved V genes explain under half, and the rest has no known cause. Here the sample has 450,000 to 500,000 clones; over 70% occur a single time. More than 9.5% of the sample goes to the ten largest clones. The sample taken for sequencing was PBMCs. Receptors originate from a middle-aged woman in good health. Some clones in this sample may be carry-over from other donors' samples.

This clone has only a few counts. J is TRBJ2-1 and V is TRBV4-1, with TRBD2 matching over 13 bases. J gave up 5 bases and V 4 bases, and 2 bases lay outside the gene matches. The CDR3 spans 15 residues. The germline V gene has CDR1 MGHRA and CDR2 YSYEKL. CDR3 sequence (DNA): TGCGCCAGCAGCCGTACTAGCGGGAGGGACAATGAGCAGTTCTTC. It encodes CASSRTSGRDNEQFF.

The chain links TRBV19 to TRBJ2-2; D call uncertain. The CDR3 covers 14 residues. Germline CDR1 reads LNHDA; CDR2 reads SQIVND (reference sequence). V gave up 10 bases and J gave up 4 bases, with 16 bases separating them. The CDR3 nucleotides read TGTGCCACTACGGCTAGGATGTCCACCGGGGAGCTGTTTTTT. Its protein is CATTARMSTGELFF.

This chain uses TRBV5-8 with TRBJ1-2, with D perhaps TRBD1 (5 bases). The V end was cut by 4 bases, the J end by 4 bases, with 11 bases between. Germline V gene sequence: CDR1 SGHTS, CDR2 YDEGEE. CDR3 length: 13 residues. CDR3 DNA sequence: TGTGCCAGCAGCCGGGACCTCTTCTATGGCTACACCTTC. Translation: CASSRDLFYGYTF.

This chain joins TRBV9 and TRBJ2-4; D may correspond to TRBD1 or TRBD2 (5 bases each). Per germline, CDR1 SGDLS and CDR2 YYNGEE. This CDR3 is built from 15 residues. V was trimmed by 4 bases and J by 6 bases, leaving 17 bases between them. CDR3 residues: CASSPAWDRGNIQYF. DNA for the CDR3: TGTGCCAGCAGCCCTGCCTGGGACCGCGGAAACATTCAGTACTTC.

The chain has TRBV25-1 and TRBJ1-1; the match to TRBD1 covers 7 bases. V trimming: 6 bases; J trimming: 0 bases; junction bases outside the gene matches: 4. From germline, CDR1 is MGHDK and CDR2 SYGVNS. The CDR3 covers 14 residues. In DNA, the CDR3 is TGTGCCAGCAGCCCAACAGGGGTGAACACTGAAGCTTTCTTT. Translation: CASSPTGVNTEAFF.

The CDR3 region is CASLPSWGGEQYF. The CDR3 DNA sequence: TGTGCCAGCCTCCCCTCGTGGGGTGGCGAGCAGTACTTC. The chain employs TRBV27 and TRBJ2-7, with D unclear. Germline V gene sequence: CDR1 MNHEY, CDR2 SMNVEV (reference sequence). With 8 bases removed from V and 6 bases from J, the gap between germline ends came to 17 bases. CDR3 length: 13 residues.

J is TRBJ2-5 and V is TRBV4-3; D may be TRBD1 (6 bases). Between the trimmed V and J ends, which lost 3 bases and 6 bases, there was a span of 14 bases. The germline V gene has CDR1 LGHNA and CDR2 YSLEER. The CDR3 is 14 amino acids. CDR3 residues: CASSQQQGQKTQYF. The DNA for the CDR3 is TGCGCCAGCAGCCAGCAACAGGGTCAGAAGACCCAGTACTTC.

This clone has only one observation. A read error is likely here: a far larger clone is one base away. This CDR3 is CASSFTPAEETQYF. DNA of the CDR3: TGCGCCAGCAGCTTCACCCCAGCGGAAGAGACCCAGTACTTC. The chain joins TRBV5-1 to TRBJ2-5; possible D gene TRBD2, 5 bases. CDR3 length equals 14 residues. V was pared by 2 bases and J by 3 bases, with 11 bases between. Per germline, CDR1 SGHRS and CDR2 YFSETQ.

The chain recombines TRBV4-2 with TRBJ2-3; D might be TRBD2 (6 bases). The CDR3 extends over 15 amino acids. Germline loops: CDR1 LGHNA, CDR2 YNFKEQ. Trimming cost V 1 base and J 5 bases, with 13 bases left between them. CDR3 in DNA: TGTGCCAGCAGCCAAGGTTTTGGAGGGGAAGATACGCAGTATTTT. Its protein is CASSQGFGGEDTQYF.

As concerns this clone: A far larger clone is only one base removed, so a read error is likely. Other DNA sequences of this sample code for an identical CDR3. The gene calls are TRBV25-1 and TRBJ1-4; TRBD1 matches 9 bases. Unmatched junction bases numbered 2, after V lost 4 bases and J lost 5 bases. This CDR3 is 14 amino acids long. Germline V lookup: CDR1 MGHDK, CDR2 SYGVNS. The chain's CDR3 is CASSVGTGNEKLFF. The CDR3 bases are TGTGCCAGCAGTGTAGGGACAGGGAATGAAAAACTGTTTTTT.

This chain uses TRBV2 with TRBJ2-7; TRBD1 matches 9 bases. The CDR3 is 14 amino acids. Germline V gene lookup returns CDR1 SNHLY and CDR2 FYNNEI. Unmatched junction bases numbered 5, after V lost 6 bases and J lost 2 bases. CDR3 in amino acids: CASSQGQGTYEQYF. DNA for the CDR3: TGTGCCAGCAGCCAAGGACAGGGGACCTACGAGCAGTACTTC.

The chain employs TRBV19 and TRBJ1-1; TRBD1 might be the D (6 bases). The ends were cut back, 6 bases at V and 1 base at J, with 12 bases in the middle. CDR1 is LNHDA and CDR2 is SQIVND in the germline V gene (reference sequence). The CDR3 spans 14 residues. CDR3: CASRFGTRNTEAFF. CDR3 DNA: TGTGCCAGTAGATTCGGGACAAGGAACACTGAAGCTTTCTTT. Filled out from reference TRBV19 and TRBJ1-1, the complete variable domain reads DGGITQSPKYLFRKEGQNVTLSCEQNLNHDAMYWYRQDPGQGLRLIYYSQIVNDFQKGDIAEGYSVSREKKESFPLTVTSAQKNPTAFYLCASRFGTRNTEAFFGQGTRLTVV.

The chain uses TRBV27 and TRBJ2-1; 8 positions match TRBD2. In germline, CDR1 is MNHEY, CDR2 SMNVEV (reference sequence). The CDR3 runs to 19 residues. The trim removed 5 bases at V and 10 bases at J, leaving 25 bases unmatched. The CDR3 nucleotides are TGTGCCAGCAGTGCGGACCCGGTTAGGCTAGCGGGCGAGGGGCGGGAGCAGTTCTTC. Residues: CASSADPVRLAGEGREQFF.

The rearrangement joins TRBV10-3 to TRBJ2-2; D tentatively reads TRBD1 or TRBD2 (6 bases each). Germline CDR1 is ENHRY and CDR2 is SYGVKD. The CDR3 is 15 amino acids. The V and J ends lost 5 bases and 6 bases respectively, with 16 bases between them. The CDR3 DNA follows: TGTGCCATCAGTCGGAGTTACAGGGAGGCCGGGGAGCTGTTTTTT. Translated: CAISRSYREAGELFF.

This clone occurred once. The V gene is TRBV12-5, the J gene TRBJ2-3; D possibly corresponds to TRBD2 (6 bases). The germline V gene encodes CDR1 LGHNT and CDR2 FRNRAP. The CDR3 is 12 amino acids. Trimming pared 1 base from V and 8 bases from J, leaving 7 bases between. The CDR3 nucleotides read TGTGCTAGTGGTTTGGACGGGGGTACGCAGTATTTT. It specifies CASGLDGGTQYF.

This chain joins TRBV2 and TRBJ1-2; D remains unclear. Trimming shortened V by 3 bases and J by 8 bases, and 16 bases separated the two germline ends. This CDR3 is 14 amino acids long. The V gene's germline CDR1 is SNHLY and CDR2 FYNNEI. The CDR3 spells CASSDSFGLSGYTF. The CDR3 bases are TGTGCCAGCAGTGACAGTTTTGGACTGAGCGGCTACACCTTC.

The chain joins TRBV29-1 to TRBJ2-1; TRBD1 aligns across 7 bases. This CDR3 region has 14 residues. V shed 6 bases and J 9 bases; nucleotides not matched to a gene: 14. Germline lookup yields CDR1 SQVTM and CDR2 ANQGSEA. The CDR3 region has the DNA TGCAGCGTGGAACAGGGGATTGTAGGGGGTGAGCAGTTCTTC. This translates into CSVEQGIVGGEQFF.

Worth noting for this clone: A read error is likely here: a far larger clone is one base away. CDR3 in amino acids: CSSRTVVTDTQYF. In DNA, the CDR3 is TGCAGCTCTCGGACAGTGGTTACAGATACGCAGTATTTT. The V and J genes are TRBV29-1 and TRBJ2-3; possibly TRBD1 for D (6 bases). The CDR3 sequence is 13 residues long. CDR1 and CDR2 from the germline V gene are SQVTM and ANQGSEA. V dropped 8 bases and J dropped 3 bases, with 15 bases sitting between them.

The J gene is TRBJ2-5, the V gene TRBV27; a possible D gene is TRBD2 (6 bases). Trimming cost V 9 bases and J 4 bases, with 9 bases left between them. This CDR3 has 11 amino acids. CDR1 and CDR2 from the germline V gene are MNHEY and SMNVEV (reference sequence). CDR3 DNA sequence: TGTGCCAGGCTGGGGGGAGAGACCCAGTACTTC. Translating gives CARLGGETQYF.

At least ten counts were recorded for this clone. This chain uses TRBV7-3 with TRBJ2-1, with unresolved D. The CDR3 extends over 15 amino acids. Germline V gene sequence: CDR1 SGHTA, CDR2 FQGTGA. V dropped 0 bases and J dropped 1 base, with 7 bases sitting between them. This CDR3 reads CASSLTHRSYNEQFF. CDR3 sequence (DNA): TGTGCCAGCAGCTTAACCCACCGGTCCTACAATGAGCAGTTCTTC.

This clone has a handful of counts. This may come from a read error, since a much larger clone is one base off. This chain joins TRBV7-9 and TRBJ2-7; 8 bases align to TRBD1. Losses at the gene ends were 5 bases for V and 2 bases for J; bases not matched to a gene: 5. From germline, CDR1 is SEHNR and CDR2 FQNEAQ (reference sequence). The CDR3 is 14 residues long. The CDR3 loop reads CASSPGQGTYEQYF. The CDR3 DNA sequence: TGTGCCAGCAGCCCTGGACAGGGAACCTACGAGCAGTACTTC.

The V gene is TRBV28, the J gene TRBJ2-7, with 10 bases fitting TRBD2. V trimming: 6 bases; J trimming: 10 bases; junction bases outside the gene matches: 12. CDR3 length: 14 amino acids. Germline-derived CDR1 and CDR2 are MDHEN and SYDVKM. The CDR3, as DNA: TGTGCCAGCAGGGTTAGGCTAGCGGGAGCGTCACAGTACTTC. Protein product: CASRVRLAGASQYF.

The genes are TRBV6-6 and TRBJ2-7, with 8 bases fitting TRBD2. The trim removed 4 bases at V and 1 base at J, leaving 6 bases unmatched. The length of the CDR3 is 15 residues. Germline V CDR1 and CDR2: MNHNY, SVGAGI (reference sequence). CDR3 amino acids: CASSSSAGASYEQYF. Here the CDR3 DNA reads TGTGCCAGCAGTTCTTCAGCGGGGGCATCCTACGAGCAGTACTTC.

The CDR3 reads CASSLLRGQGLEETQYF. The DNA of the CDR3 is TGTGCCAGCAGCTTACTAAGAGGACAGGGACTTGAAGAGACCCAGTACTTC. The V gene is TRBV5-6, the J gene TRBJ2-5; 8 nucleotides agree with TRBD1. The CDR3 totals 17 residues. The germline V gene encodes CDR1 SGHDT and CDR2 YYEEEE. The ends lost 2 bases at V and 3 bases at J; junction bases unmatched: 12. Using reference TRBV5-6 and TRBJ2-5 for the parts outside the CDR3, the full variable domain is DAGVTQSPTHLIKTRGQQVTLRCSPKSGHDTVSWYQQALGQGPQFIFQYYEEEERQRGNFPDRFSGHQFPNYSSELNVNALLLGDSALYLCASSLLRGQGLEETQYFGPGTRLLVL.

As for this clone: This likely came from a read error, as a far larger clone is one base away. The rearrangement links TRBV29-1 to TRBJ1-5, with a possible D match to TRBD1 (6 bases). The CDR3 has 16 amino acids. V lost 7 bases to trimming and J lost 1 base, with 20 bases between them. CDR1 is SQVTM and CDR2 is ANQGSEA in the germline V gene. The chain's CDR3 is CSAGGGRSPSNQPQHF. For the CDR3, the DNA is TGCAGCGCCGGTGGGGGCAGGAGTCCCAGCAATCAGCCCCAGCATTTT.

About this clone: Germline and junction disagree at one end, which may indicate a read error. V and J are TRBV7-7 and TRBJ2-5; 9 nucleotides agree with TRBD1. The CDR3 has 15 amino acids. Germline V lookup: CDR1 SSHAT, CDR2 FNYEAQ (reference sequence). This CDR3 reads CASSLDRGGQETQYF. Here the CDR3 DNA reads TGTGCTAGCAGCTTAGACAGGGGGGGGCAAGAGACCCAGTACTTC.

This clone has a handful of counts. This chain's CDR3 is CASSRTDTQYF. The CDR3 nucleotides are TGTGCCAGCAGCAGGACCGATACGCAGTATTTT. V usage is TRBV21-1 and J usage is TRBJ2-3. TRBV21-1 is noted as a pseudogene. The CDR3 loop spans 11 amino acids.